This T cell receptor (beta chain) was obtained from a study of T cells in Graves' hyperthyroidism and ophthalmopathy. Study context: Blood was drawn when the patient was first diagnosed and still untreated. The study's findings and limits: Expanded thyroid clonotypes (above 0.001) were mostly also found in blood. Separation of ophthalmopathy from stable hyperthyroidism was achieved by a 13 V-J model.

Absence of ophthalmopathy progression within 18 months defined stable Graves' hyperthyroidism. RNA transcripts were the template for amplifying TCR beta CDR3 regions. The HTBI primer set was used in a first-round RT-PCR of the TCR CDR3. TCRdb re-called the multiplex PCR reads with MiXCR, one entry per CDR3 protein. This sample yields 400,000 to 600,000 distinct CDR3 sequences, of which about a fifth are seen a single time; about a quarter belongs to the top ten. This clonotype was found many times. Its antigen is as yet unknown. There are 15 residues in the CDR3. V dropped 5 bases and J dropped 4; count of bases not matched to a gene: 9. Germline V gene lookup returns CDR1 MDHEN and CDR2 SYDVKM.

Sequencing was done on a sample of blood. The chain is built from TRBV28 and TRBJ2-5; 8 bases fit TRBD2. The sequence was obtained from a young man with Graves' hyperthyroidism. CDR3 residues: CASSLSREGGETQYF. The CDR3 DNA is TGTGCCAGCAGTCTCTCACGGGAGGGGGGAGAGACCCAGTACTTC. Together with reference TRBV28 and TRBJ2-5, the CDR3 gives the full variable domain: DVKVTQSSRYLVKRTGEKVFLECVQDMDHENMFWYRQDPGLGLRLIYFSYDVKMKEKGDIPEGYSVSREKKERFSLILESASTNQTSMYLCASSLSREGGETQYFGPGTRLLVL.